In this sample, the clone carrying this TCR beta chain turned up a few times. Its antigen is unknown. The data derive from a study of response to subunit inactivated influenza vaccine. Study results and limitations: Every seasonal influenza vaccination brings in few new T cells, the authors suggested.

TCRdb processed the RT-PCR reads anew with MiXCR; each CDR3 protein has one entry. The sample records about 500,000 distinct CDR3 sequences, about 17% being singletons. The CDR3 has 14 amino acids. Trimming left V 5 bases short and J 2 bases short, with 11 bases between. Germline lookup yields CDR1 SEHNR and CDR2 FQNEAQ (reference sequence). V usage is TRBV7-9 and J usage is TRBJ2-3; tentatively, D is TRBD1 or TRBD2 (5 bases each). The specimen was CD4+ T cells sorted from PBMCs, collected about 24 months after vaccination. This receptor was obtained from a man aged 50-75 years who received an inactivated influenza vaccine. For the CDR3, the DNA is TGTGCCAGCAGCCGGGGCGGATTCACAGATACGCAGTATTTT. Translated: CASSRGGFTDTQYF.